This is a list of T cell receptor beta chains from one sample in a study of blood T cell repertoires in COVID-19. Using immunoSEQ multiplex PCR, the repertoire was profiled, and TCRdb retains in-frame clones only, with some absent. Of more than 300,000 clones in the sample, roughly 83% were seen once. Sequenced sample: peripheral blood. These receptors were obtained from a woman aged 45 to 65 with acute or convalescent COVID-19. The CDR3 runs from the conserved cysteine through the conserved F or W. D genes are given only for firm matches. The listing skips clone size in some rows; elsewhere it reads once, few, many or a size class.

v_call: TRBV29-1
d_call: .
j_call: TRBJ2-6
clone_size: .
cdr3_aa: CSVEGLGGANVLTF
cdr3_nt: TGCAGCGTTGAGGGGCTAGGAGGGGCCAACGTCCTGACTTTC

v_call: TRBV19
d_call: .
j_call: TRBJ2-7
clone_size: few
cdr3_aa: CASSIGQAASYEQYF
cdr3_nt: TGTGCCAGTAGTATAGGGCAGGCTGCCAGCTACGAGCAGTACTTC

v_call: TRBV28
d_call: TRBD1
j_call: TRBJ2-7
clone_size: .
cdr3_aa: CASSPATGGFFEQYF
cdr3_nt: TGTGCCAGCAGTCCCGCCACAGGGGGCTTTTTCGAGCAGTACTTC

v_call: TRBV19
d_call: TRBD2
j_call: TRBJ2-1
clone_size: .
cdr3_aa: CASSIRLAGSNEQFF
cdr3_nt: TGTGCCAGTAGTATCAGGCTAGCGGGAAGCAATGAGCAGTTCTTC

v_call: TRBV5-1
d_call: TRBD2
j_call: TRBJ2-1
clone_size: .
cdr3_aa: CASSLARFGGRKEQFF
cdr3_nt: TGCGCCAGCAGCTTGGCCAGGTTTGGCGGGAGAAAAGAGCAGTTCTTC

v_call: TRBV28
d_call: .
j_call: TRBJ2-7
clone_size: .
cdr3_aa: CASSASLFEQYF
cdr3_nt: TGTGCCAGCAGTGCAAGCCTCTTCGAGCAGTACTTC

v_call: TRBV27
d_call: .
j_call: TRBJ1-1
clone_size: .
cdr3_aa: CASSLLQGWPEAFF
cdr3_nt: TGTGCCAGCAGTTTACTGCAGGGCTGGCCTGAAGCTTTCTTT

v_call: TRBV20-1
d_call: .
j_call: TRBJ2-7
clone_size: few
cdr3_aa: CSASTTGFYEQYF
cdr3_nt: TGCAGTGCTAGTACTACAGGTTTCTACGAGCAGTACTTC

v_call: TRBV5-1
d_call: TRBD1
j_call: TRBJ1-1
clone_size: .
cdr3_aa: CASTTRQGANTEAFF
cdr3_nt: TGCGCCAGCACTACTCGACAGGGGGCGAACACTGAAGCTTTCTTT

v_call: TRBV7-3
d_call: .
j_call: TRBJ2-1
clone_size: .
cdr3_aa: CASSVGLFGNNEQFF
cdr3_nt: TGTGCCAGCAGCGTAGGACTTTTCGGAAACAATGAGCAGTTCTTC

v_call: TRBV28
d_call: .
j_call: TRBJ1-1
clone_size: .
cdr3_aa: CASSFGQMNTEAFF
cdr3_nt: TGTGCCAGCAGTTTTGGACAGATGAACACTGAAGCTTTCTTT

v_call: TRBV9
d_call: .
j_call: TRBJ1-3
clone_size: .
cdr3_aa: CASSVEEGNTIYF
cdr3_nt: TGTGCCAGCAGCGTAGAGGAGGGAAACACCATATATTTT

v_call: TRBV4-1
d_call: TRBD1
j_call: TRBJ2-5
clone_size: once
cdr3_aa: CASSQGSGWTGGQETQYF
cdr3_nt: TGCGCCAGCAGCCAAGGATCGGGGTGGACAGGGGGCCAAGAGACCCAGTACTTC

v_call: TRBV6-2/TRBV6-3
d_call: TRBD2
j_call: TRBJ2-1
clone_size: .
cdr3_aa: CASSYGTRTEQFF
cdr3_nt: TGTGCCAGCAGTTACGGGACTAGAACTGAGCAGTTCTTC

v_call: TRBV6-5
d_call: TRBD1
j_call: TRBJ1-6
clone_size: .
cdr3_aa: CASSLTGNNSPLHF
cdr3_nt: TGTGCCAGCAGCCTGACAGGGAATAATTCACCCCTCCACTTT

v_call: TRBV18
d_call: .
j_call: TRBJ2-5
clone_size: .
cdr3_aa: CASSPKTGLKRETQYF
cdr3_nt: TGTGCCAGCTCACCTAAGACAGGACTCAAGAGGGAGACCCAGTACTTC